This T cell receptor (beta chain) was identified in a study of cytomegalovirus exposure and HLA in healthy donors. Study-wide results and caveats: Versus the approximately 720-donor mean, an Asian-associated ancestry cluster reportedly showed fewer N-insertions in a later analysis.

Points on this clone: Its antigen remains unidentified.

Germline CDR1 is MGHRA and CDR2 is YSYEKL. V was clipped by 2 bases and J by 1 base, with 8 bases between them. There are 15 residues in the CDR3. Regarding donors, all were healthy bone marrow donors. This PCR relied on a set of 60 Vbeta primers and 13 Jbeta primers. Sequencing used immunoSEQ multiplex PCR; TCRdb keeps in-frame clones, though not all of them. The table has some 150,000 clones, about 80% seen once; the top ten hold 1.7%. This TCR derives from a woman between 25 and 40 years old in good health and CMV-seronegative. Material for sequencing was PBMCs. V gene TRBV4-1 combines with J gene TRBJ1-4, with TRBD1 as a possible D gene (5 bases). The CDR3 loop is CASSQRQGTNEKLFF. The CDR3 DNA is TGCGCCAGCAGCCAAAGGCAGGGAACTAATGAAAAACTGTTTTTT.